The 18 T cell receptor beta chains presented below share a single source sample, sequenced in a study of T-cell reconstitution after alpha-beta-depleted transplantation in children. The TCRbeta library was prepared with unique molecular identifiers. TCRdb independently ran MiXCR on the PCR reads; one entry per CDR3 protein. The sample contains approximately 1,000,000 distinct CDR3 sequences, about 26% of which appear only once. The sequences come from PBMCs, mostly from graft donor cells, collected 360 days after TCRalphabeta/CD19-depleted stem cell transplant. Receptor source: a boy in the first two years of life who had a stem cell transplant for SCID, so the T cells may come from the graft donor.

The chain has TRBV12-3 or TRBV12-4 and TRBJ2-2, with 10 bases aligning to TRBD1. The CDR3 has 17 amino acids. Trimming removed 0 bases from V and 4 bases from J; junction bases left unmatched: 5. The CDR3 DNA is TGTGCCAGCAGTTTAGCCGGGACAGGGGTGCTCACCGGGGAGCTGTTTTTT. Its protein product is CASSLAGTGVLTGELFF.

The rearrangement uses TRBV7-9 and TRBJ2-3; D possibly matches TRBD1 or TRBD2 (5 bases each). This CDR3 is built from 17 residues. V was trimmed by 5 bases and J by 0 bases, leaving 18 bases between them. Germline values: CDR1 SEHNR, CDR2 FQNEAQ (reference sequence). The CDR3 loop is CASSPGGGTTSTDTQYF. In DNA, the CDR3 is TGTGCCAGCAGCCCTGGAGGTGGGACGACTAGCACAGATACGCAGTATTTT. Full variable domain (rest looked up from reference TRBV7-9 and TRBJ2-3): DTGVSQNPRHKITKRGQNVTFRCDPISEHNRLYWYRQTLGQGPEFLTYFQNEAQLEKSRLLSDRFSAERPKGSFSTLEIQRTEQGDSAMYLCASSPGGGTTSTDTQYFGPGTRLTVL.

This clonotype was seen more than once but under ten times. The J gene is TRBJ2-2, the V gene TRBV6-1; D unclear. Trimming removed 5 bases from V and 8 bases from J, with 12 bases in between. Germline V gene sequence: CDR1 MNHNS, CDR2 SASEGT. The length of the CDR3 is 13 residues. The CDR3 nucleotides read TGTGCCAGCAGTAAACGGCCCCCAGGGGAGCTGTTTTTT. Residues: CASSKRPPGELFF.

The gene calls are TRBV12-3 or TRBV12-4 and TRBJ2-3; D remains unclear. CDR3 size: 13 residues. The V and J ends lost 0 bases and 5 bases respectively, with 6 bases between them. The CDR3 here is CASSLAPRDTQYF. CDR3 bases: TGTGCCAGCAGTTTAGCGCCGAGAGATACGCAGTATTTT.

This chain joins TRBV5-1 and TRBJ2-5; D call uncertain. Germline CDR1 and CDR2: SGHRS and YFSETQ. Trimming shortened V by 1 base and J by 2 bases, and 9 bases separated the two germline ends. This CDR3 comprises 14 residues. The CDR3 protein is CASSLLSPQETQYF. CDR3 DNA: TGCGCCAGCAGCTTGTTGTCCCCTCAAGAGACCCAGTACTTC.

This clonotype was seen ten or more times. The chain combines TRBV28 with TRBJ2-1; no definite D call. Germline loops: CDR1 MDHEN, CDR2 SYDVKM. Trimming shortened V by 3 bases and J by 0 bases, and 9 bases separated the two germline ends. The CDR3 has 15 amino acids. CDR3 loop: CASSFQRSSYNEQFF. In DNA form, the CDR3 reads TGTGCCAGCAGTTTTCAGAGAAGCTCCTACAATGAGCAGTTCTTC.

This clonotype has a handful of counts. CDR3 protein: CASSHRQGPNSPLHF. For the CDR3, the DNA is TGTGCCAGCAGTCACCGCCAAGGTCCTAATTCACCCCTCCACTTT. The J gene is TRBJ1-6, the V gene TRBV4-2; D not resolved. Germline V gene data show CDR1 as LGHNA and CDR2 as YNFKEQ. V lost 6 bases to trimming and J lost 6 bases, with 15 bases between them. CDR3 size: 15 residues.

V gene TRBV29-1 combines with J gene TRBJ2-6; tentatively, D is TRBD1 (7 bases). The CDR3 has 17 residues. In germline, CDR1 is SQVTM, CDR2 ANQGSEA. Deletions cut 6 bases from V and 0 bases from J, with 18 bases between. The CDR3, as DNA: TGCAGCGTAAGAGGAGCAGGGGGGAACTCTGGGGCCAACGTCCTGACTTTC. This sequence encodes CSVRGAGGNSGANVLTF.

The chain uses TRBV25-1 and TRBJ1-2, with D unresolved. The germline gives CDR1 MGHDK, CDR2 SYGVNS. The CDR3 covers 15 residues. V lost 7 bases, J lost 3 bases, and 18 bases lay in between. In nucleotides, the CDR3 is TGTGCCAGCACCAAAGCCGGTAGGGTAGACTATGGCTACACCTTC. It translates to CASTKAGRVDYGYTF.

The chain combines TRBV7-9 with TRBJ2-5; TRBD1 is a possible D gene (5 bases). Per the germline V gene, CDR1 is SEHNR and CDR2 is FQNEAQ (reference sequence). The CDR3 has 11 residues. V shed 7 bases and J shed 5 bases, with 8 bases lying between them. CDR3 nucleotides: TGTGCCAGCACAGGGCGGGAGACCCAGTACTTC. This translates into CASTGRETQYF.

J is TRBJ2-1 and V is TRBV10-3, with 7 bases that match TRBD1. Unmatched junction bases numbered 7, after V lost 6 bases and J lost 2 bases. CDR1 is ENHRY and CDR2 is SYGVKD in the germline V gene. The CDR3 is 15 residues long. The DNA of the CDR3 is TGTGCCATCAGACACCCAGGGGGTACCTACAATGAGCAGTTCTTC. It specifies CAIRHPGGTYNEQFF.

The table lists this clonotype with a few counts. This chain uses TRBV3-1 with TRBJ2-5, with D hard to call. The germline V gene has CDR1 LGHDT and CDR2 YNNKEL (reference sequence). Trimming left V 4 bases short and J 1 base short, with 7 bases between. The CDR3 is 13 residues long. The chain's CDR3 is CASSRLVQETQYF. The CDR3 nucleotides read TGTGCCAGCAGCCGACTGGTCCAAGAGACCCAGTACTTC.

This clonotype has just a few counts. The chain has TRBV6-2 or TRBV6-3 and TRBJ2-4; 9 bases are shared with TRBD1. The germline V gene has CDR1 MNHEY and CDR2 SVGEGT. V trimming: 5 bases; J trimming: 5 bases; junction bases outside the gene matches: 7. This CDR3 comprises 15 residues. This CDR3 is CASSSPGQGENIQYF. CDR3 nucleotides: TGTGCCAGCAGTAGCCCGGGACAGGGAGAAAACATTCAGTACTTC.

The chain carries TRBV4-1 and TRBJ2-2; the D is unclear. Trimming removed 1 base at V and 1 base at J, with 7 bases between. Germline assignment: CDR1 MGHRA and CDR2 YSYEKL. The CDR3 loop spans 15 amino acids. The CDR3 reads CASSQVGRNTGELFF. In DNA, the CDR3 is TGCGCCAGCAGCCAAGTGGGTCGGAACACCGGGGAGCTGTTTTTT.

This chain joins TRBV11-2 and TRBJ2-6; tentatively, D is TRBD1 (6 bases). CDR1 SGHAT and CDR2 FQNNGV come from the germline V gene. CDR3 length equals 17 residues. Trimming removed 0 bases at V and 2 bases at J, with 11 bases between. CDR3 amino acids: CASSLELTGTGANVLTF. The CDR3 region has the DNA TGTGCCAGCAGCTTAGAGCTCACAGGGACTGGGGCCAACGTCCTGACTTTC.

There are a few counts of this clonotype. V usage is TRBV3-1 and J usage is TRBJ2-3; TRBD1 might be the D (6 bases). Germline assignment: CDR1 LGHDT and CDR2 YNNKEL (reference sequence). The V gene lost 3 bases and the J gene lost 5 bases, with 9 bases spanning the gap. There are 13 residues in the CDR3. The CDR3 coding sequence is TGTGCCAGCAGCCATATAGGGGGAGATACGCAGTATTTT. It translates to CASSHIGGDTQYF.

The table lists this clonotype with a few counts. The rearrangement uses TRBV10-3 and TRBJ1-1; possible D gene TRBD1, 5 bases. This CDR3 contains 15 residues. Trimming took 3 bases from V and 5 from J, leaving 16 bases between them. The germline V gene has CDR1 ENHRY and CDR2 SYGVKD. The CDR3 reads CAISEGVLEATEAFF. The CDR3 DNA follows: TGTGCCATCAGTGAAGGGGTTCTCGAGGCGACTGAAGCTTTCTTT.

This clonotype was detected only a few times. This sequence joins TRBV12-3 or TRBV12-4 and TRBJ2-6, with 8 nucleotides matching TRBD1. CDR3 length equals 17 residues. The V gene end was trimmed by 6 bases and the J gene end by 0 bases; junction bases not matched to a gene: 7. Here the CDR3 reads CASRRTGSHSGANVLTF. CDR3 nucleotide sequence: TGTGCCAGCAGGCGGACAGGGTCACACTCTGGGGCCAACGTCCTGACTTTC.